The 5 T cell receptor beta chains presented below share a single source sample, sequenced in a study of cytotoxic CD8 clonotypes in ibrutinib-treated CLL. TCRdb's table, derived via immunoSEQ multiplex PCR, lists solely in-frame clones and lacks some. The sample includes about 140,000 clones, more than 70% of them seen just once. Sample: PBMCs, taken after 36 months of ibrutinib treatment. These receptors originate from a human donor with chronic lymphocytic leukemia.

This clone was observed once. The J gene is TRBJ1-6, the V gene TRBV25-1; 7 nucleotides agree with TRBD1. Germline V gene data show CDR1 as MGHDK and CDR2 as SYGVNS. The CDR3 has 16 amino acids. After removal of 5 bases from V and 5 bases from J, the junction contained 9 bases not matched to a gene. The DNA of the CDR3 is TGTGCCAGCAGTTCCCGGACAGGCAGCCATAATTCACCCCTCCACTTT. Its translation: CASSSRTGSHNSPLHF.

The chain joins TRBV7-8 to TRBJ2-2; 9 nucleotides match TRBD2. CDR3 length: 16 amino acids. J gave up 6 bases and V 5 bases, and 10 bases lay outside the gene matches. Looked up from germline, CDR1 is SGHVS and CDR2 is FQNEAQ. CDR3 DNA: TGTGCCAGCAGCCCCTCTGGCGGGGGGGCCCCCGGGGAGCTGTTTTTT. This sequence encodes CASSPSGGGAPGELFF.

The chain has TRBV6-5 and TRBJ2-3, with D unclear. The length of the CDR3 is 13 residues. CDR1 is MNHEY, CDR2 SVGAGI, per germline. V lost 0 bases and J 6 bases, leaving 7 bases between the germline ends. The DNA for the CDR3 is TGTGCCAGCAGTTACTCGACGGTGGATACGCAGTATTTT. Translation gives CASSYSTVDTQYF.

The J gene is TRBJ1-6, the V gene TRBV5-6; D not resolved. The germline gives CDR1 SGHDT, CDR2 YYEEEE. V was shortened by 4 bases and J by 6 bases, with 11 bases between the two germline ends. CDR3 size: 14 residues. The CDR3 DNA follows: TGTGCCAGCAGCGGGAGAGCGGGTAATTCACCCCTCCACTTT. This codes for CASSGRAGNSPLHF. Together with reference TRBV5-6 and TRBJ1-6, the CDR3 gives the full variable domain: DAGVTQSPTHLIKTRGQQVTLRCSPKSGHDTVSWYQQALGQGPQFIFQYYEEEERQRGNFPDRFSGHQFPNYSSELNVNALLLGDSALYLCASSGRAGNSPLHFGNGTRLTVT.

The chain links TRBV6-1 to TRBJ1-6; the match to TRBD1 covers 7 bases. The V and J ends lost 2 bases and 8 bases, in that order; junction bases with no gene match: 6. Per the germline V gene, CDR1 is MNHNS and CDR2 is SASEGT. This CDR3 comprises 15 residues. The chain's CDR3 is CASSEHVQGDSPLHF. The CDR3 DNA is TGTGCCAGCAGTGAACACGTCCAGGGGGATTCACCCCTCCACTTT.